This is a list of T cell receptor beta chains from one sample in a study of blood T cell repertoires in COVID-19. TCRdb's table, derived via immunoSEQ multiplex PCR, lists solely in-frame clones and lacks some. The profile shows some 140,000 clones, over 75% of them singletons. Sequencing was carried out using peripheral blood. These receptors were collected from a man aged 55 to 70 with COVID-19, enrolled during active disease. Both conserved end residues are part of each CDR3. A D gene is named only where the DNA matches it firmly. Clone size, where shown, is once, few, many, or a class for clones that have expanded.

- - TRBJ1-2 TRBV19 TGTGCCAGTACCTCGAGCGGGAACTATGGCTACACCTTC CASTSSGNYGYTF
- - TRBJ2-7 TRBV5-1 TGCGCCAGCAGCTTGGCTAGTTCCTACGAGCAGTACTTC CASSLASSYEQYF
- few TRBJ2-4 TRBV11-1 TGTGCCAGCAGCTTAGGAGACAGGATAGCCAAAAACATTCAGTACTTC CASSLGDRIAKNIQYF
- once TRBJ1-1 TRBV7-9 TGTGCCAGCAGCTTTGCCGGGACATTTCCTGAAGCTTTCTTT CASSFAGTFPEAFF
- once TRBJ1-6 TRBV19 TGTGCCAGTAGTAGCCAAGGGAGCTCCTATAATTCACCCCTCCACTTT CASSSQGSSYNSPLHF
- - TRBJ1-2 TRBV6-2/TRBV6-3 TGTGCCAGCAGTTCCTCACCGGGACACCTTAACTATGGCTACACCTTC CASSSSPGHLNYGYTF
- - TRBJ1-2 TRBV7-9 TGTGCCAGCAGCTTTGATCGTAGCACACCGTTGGATGGCTACACCTTC CASSFDRSTPLDGYTF
- - TRBJ2-1 TRBV3-1/TRBV3-2 TGTGCCAGCAGCCTAGTATACAATGAGCAGTTCTTC CASSLVYNEQFF
- - TRBJ1-2 TRBV6-2/TRBV6-3 TGTGCCAGCAGTTACGCCGACAGACCAGGATATGGCTACACCTTC CASSYADRPGYGYTF
- - TRBJ1-2 TRBV3-1/TRBV3-2 TGTGCCAGCAGCCCCCGGCAGGGTGATGGCTACACCTTC CASSPRQGDGYTF
- - TRBJ1-5 TRBV5-8 TGTGCCAGCAGCCGTTTCCAGACAGTCAGCAATCAGCCCCAGCATTTT CASSRFQTVSNQPQHF
TRBD1 once TRBJ1-2 TRBV7-9 TGTGCCAGCAGCCATAACAGGGGAAAGGATTATGGCTACACCTTC CASSHNRGKDYGYTF
TRBD1 - TRBJ2-3 TRBV6-1 TGTGCCAGCAGTGAGGCAGGGGGAGGCACAGATACGCAGTATTTT CASSEAGGGTDTQYF
- - TRBJ1-4 TRBV6-5 TGTGCCAGCAGACAGGGTCGGGAAAAACTGTTTTTT CASRQGREKLFF
TRBD1 few TRBJ2-5 TRBV3-1/TRBV3-2 TGTGCCAGCAGCCAACCAAAGACAGGGGGCACGGAGACCCAGTACTTC CASSQPKTGGTETQYF
- - TRBJ2-2 TRBV7-9 TGTGCCAGCAGTCCTATCGTTGCGTCCGGGGAGCTGTTTTTT CASSPIVASGELFF
TRBD1 once TRBJ1-5 TRBV6-1 TGTGCCAGCAGTGAAGGAGGGACAGGCAATCAGCCCCAGCATTTT CASSEGGTGNQPQHF
TRBD1 few TRBJ1-1 TRBV18 TGTGCCAGCTCTCCTGGACAGGGAAGGTCGAACACTGAAGCTTTCTTT CASSPGQGRSNTEAFF
TRBD2 - TRBJ2-5 TRBV2 TGTGCCAGCAGTGATAGTTTGGCTAGCGGGGACCAAGAGACCCAGTACTTC CASSDSLASGDQETQYF
- - TRBJ1-2 TRBV5-4 TGTGCCAGCAGCTCGACAGAAACTAACTATGGCTACACCTTC CASSSTETNYGYTF
TRBD1 - TRBJ2-3 TRBV24-1 TGTGCCACCAGTGATCGCGGACAGGGCCCCACAGATACGCAGTATTTT CATSDRGQGPTDTQYF
TRBD2 - TRBJ2-3 TRBV27 TGTGCCAGCACCACCAACCCGCGGGGGGGCCGAGTAAGAGATACGCAGTATTTT CASTTNPRGGRVRDTQYF
TRBD1 - TRBJ1-2 TRBV6-2/TRBV6-3 TGTGCCAGCAGTTACCCCCTCGGACAGGGGGCTTATGGCTACACCTTC CASSYPLGQGAYGYTF
- - TRBJ2-7 TRBV11-2 TGTGCCAGCAGAGCATTTTACGAGCAGTACTTC CASRAFYEQYF
- - TRBJ2-3 TRBV6-1 TGTGCCAGCAGTCCAAGCACAGATACGCAGTATTTT CASSPSTDTQYF
TRBD1 - TRBJ1-2 TRBV28 TGTGCCAGCGTTCCAGGGACAGCATATGGCTACACCTTC CASVPGTAYGYTF
- - TRBJ2-3 TRBV24-1 TGTGCCACCAGTGACCCGCTGACAGGTTGGACAGATACGCAGTATTTT CATSDPLTGWTDTQYF
- - TRBJ1-6 TRBV9 TGTGCCAGCAGCGTAGTGCCGGATTCACCCCTCCACTTT CASSVVPDSPLHF
TRBD1 - TRBJ2-2 TRBV15 TGTGCCACCACCCGGGACAGCACCGGGGAGCTGTTTTTT CATTRDSTGELFF
TRBD1 - TRBJ1-2 TRBV13 TGTGCCAGCAGCTTAGGAACAGGGGGTTATGGCTACACCTTC CASSLGTGGYGYTF
TRBD1 few TRBJ1-5 TRBV19 TGTGCCAGTAGTATTAACCCGACAGGGGTTCAGCCCCAGCATTTT CASSINPTGVQPQHF
- - TRBJ1-2 TRBV9 TGTGCCAGCATCGGTGGAGGGCGGGGCTACACCTTC CASIGGGRGYTF
- - TRBJ2-7 TRBV6-6 TGTGCCAGCAGTCTTAGAGGGTCCTCCCTTGTTGCCTACGAGCAGTACTTC CASSLRGSSLVAYEQYF
- - TRBJ1-5 TRBV19 TGTGCCAGTAGTTTCCAGGGGCCTTATAGCAATCAGCCCCAGCATTTT CASSFQGPYSNQPQHF
- - TRBJ1-5 TRBV6-4 TGTGCCAGCAGTCCCGAAGGACTTGGGAGTCAGCCCCAGCATTTT CASSPEGLGSQPQHF
- - TRBJ1-3 TRBV29-1 TGCAGCGTTGGGGCCGGAGGCTCTGGAAACACCATATATTTT CSVGAGGSGNTIYF
- - TRBJ1-3 TRBV21-1 TGTGCCAGCAGCAAAATCGCAGGGGACGGAAACACCATATATTTT CASSKIAGDGNTIYF
- - TRBJ1-5 TRBV19 TGTGCCAGTAGTATTAGGACCCTCGGAGGTGATCAGCCCCAGCATTTT CASSIRTLGGDQPQHF
TRBD1 - TRBJ2-7 TRBV7-3 TGTGCCAGCAGCTTAAACAGGGGGGACGAGCAGTACTTC CASSLNRGDEQYF
- - TRBJ2-5 TRBV11-2 TGTGCCAGCAGCTTAGTCATATATGGCAGTCGAGAGACCCAGTACTTC CASSLVIYGSRETQYF
- - TRBJ1-6 TRBV7-8 TGTGCCAGCAGCTTAGAGTCAGGGAATTCACCCCTCCACTTT CASSLESGNSPLHF